A single sample is the source of the 6 T cell receptor beta chains below, sequenced in a study of blood T cell repertoires in COVID-19. Libraries were prepared by immunoSEQ multiplex PCR; TCRdb keeps only in-frame clonotypes and omits some of them. The table lists 160,000 or so clones, approximately 75% of them singletons. The material sequenced was peripheral blood. The receptors were gathered from a human donor in a cohort sampled during active COVID-19.

This chain connects TRBV29-1 to TRBJ2-7; D gene ambiguous. Germline values: CDR1 SQVTM, CDR2 ANQGSEA. The CDR3 loop spans 13 amino acids. V lost 3 bases and J lost 8, with 17 bases in between. The chain's CDR3 is CSVDLIRGTQQYF. In DNA form, the CDR3 reads TGCAGCGTTGATTTAATTAGAGGAACCCAGCAGTACTTC.

V is TRBV9 and J is TRBJ2-1; 11 bases are a match to TRBD2. Germline assignment: CDR1 SGDLS and CDR2 YYNGEE. The CDR3 has 15 residues. V dropped 3 bases and J dropped 4; count of bases not matched to a gene: 3. The CDR3 DNA sequence: TGTGCCAGCAGCGACCGACTAGCGGGGTACAATGAGCAGTTCTTC. This sequence encodes CASSDRLAGYNEQFF.

The CDR3 loop is CAWSVPPFRDRRNYEQYF. The CDR3 bases are TGTGCCTGGAGTGTTCCCCCCTTCCGGGACAGGCGAAACTACGAGCAGTACTTC. This chain connects TRBV30 to TRBJ2-7; 8 nucleotides match TRBD1. After removal of 0 bases from V and 3 bases from J, the junction contained 16 bases not matched to a gene. The CDR3 is made up of 18 amino acids. Germline assignment: CDR1 GTSNPN and CDR2 SVGIG (reference sequence).

In its sample, this clone was seen a few times. The chain couples TRBV5-5 to TRBJ2-3, with D uncertain. With 0 bases removed from V and 6 bases from J, the gap between germline ends came to 11 bases. The CDR3 has 14 amino acids. In germline, CDR1 is SGHKS, CDR2 YYEKEE (reference sequence). CDR3 bases: TGTGCCAGCAGCTTGGCATCCCCGCAGGATACGCAGTATTTT. Protein: CASSLASPQDTQYF.

This chain uses TRBV20-1 with TRBJ1-2; 8 nucleotides match TRBD1. The germline V gene has CDR1 DFQATT and CDR2 SNEGSKA (reference sequence). This CDR3 region has 11 residues. This CDR3 is CSGTGDLHGTF. DNA for the CDR3: TGCAGCGGGACAGGTGATCTTCATGGCACCTTC.

The rearrangement joins TRBV19 to TRBJ1-2; D is undetermined. Germline CDR1 and CDR2: LNHDA and SQIVND (reference sequence). V shed 5 bases and J shed 10 bases, with 20 bases lying between them. This CDR3 has 14 residues. CDR3 bases: TGTGCCAGTAGTTTTCTTTACCGGGAAATAAACTACACCTTC. It translates to CASSFLYREINYTF.